The 32 T cell receptor beta chains below were found in one sample sequenced in a study of blood T cells in healthy people across ages. The use of a sample-barcoded 5' primer and a J-beta primer mix characterized a second PCR of about 6 to 12 cycles. One entry per CDR3 protein results from TCRdb running MiXCR on the 5' RACE reads. The sample holds 650,000 to 1,000,000 distinct CDR3 sequences, under 40% seen once. Sequenced input: blood. These receptors were obtained from a man younger than 35 in good health.

This chain joins TRBV2 and TRBJ1-1, with D uncertain. Per the germline V gene, CDR1 is SNHLY and CDR2 is FYNNEI. The CDR3 loop spans 13 amino acids. V lost 7 bases, J lost 6 bases, and 15 bases lay in between. CDR3 region: CASMEVNAAEAFF. The CDR3 DNA sequence: TGTGCCAGCATGGAAGTTAATGCGGCTGAAGCTTTCTTT. The full variable domain, its missing parts supplied by reference TRBV2 and TRBJ1-1, is EPEVTQTPSHQVTQMGQEVILRCVPISNHLYFYWYRQILGQKVEFLVSFYNNEISEKSEIFDDQFSVERPDGSNFTLKIRSTKLEDSAMYFCASMEVNAAEAFFGQGTRLTVV.

This clonotype came up a few times. The J gene is TRBJ1-1, the V gene TRBV7-8; 7 bases line up with TRBD1. Trimming took 5 bases from V and 4 from J; bases not matched to a gene: 10. Per the germline V gene, CDR1 is SGHVS and CDR2 is FQNEAQ. CDR3 length equals 15 residues. CDR3 loop: CASSPRQGFSTEAFF. The DNA for the CDR3 is TGTGCCAGCAGCCCTCGACAGGGTTTTTCCACTGAAGCTTTCTTT. The full variable domain, in which reference TRBV7-8 and TRBJ1-1 provide the parts outside the CDR3, is GAGVSQSPRYKVAKRGQDVALRCDPISGHVSLFWYQQALGQGPEFLTYFQNEAQLDKSGLPSDRFFAERPEGSVSTLKIQRTQQEDSAVYLCASSPRQGFSTEAFFGQGTRLTVV.

The V and J genes are TRBV20-1 and TRBJ1-1; 7 positions match TRBD1. The CDR3 runs 11 residues. V shed 4 bases and J 7 bases; nucleotides not matched to a gene: 3. The V gene's germline CDR1 is DFQATT and CDR2 SNEGSKA (reference sequence). The CDR3 DNA reads as TGCAGTGCTACCAGGGGGATTGAAGCTTTCTTT. The encoded protein is CSATRGIEAFF.

This clonotype was detected a few times. The rearrangement joins TRBV4-1 to TRBJ1-5, with 8 positions matching TRBD1. The CDR3 extends over 16 amino acids. Germline loops: CDR1 MGHRA, CDR2 YSYEKL. V lost 0 bases to trimming and J lost 4 bases; unmatched junction nucleotides: 5. CDR3 in DNA: TGCGCCAGCAGCCAAGAACGGACAGGGAGGAATCAGCCCCAGCATTTT. Translated: CASSQERTGRNQPQHF.

The chain recombines TRBV12-3 or TRBV12-4 with TRBJ2-5; 15 nucleotides align to TRBD2. The CDR3 totals 16 residues. The V gene end was trimmed by 6 bases and the J gene end by 11 bases; junction bases not matched to a gene: 13. CDR3 DNA: TGTGCCAGCAGCCCGTCCGGACTAGCGGGAGGGCGGGAGCAGTACTTC. Translating it yields CASSPSGLAGGREQYF.

This chain connects TRBV7-2 to TRBJ1-1; TRBD1 might be the D (5 bases). CDR1 is SGHTA, CDR2 FQGNSA, per germline. Trimming pared 6 bases from V and 3 bases from J, leaving 17 bases between. The CDR3 runs to 15 residues. CDR3 DNA: TGTGCCAGCAGATACACATTCAGGGAGGACACTGAAGCTTTCTTT. It is translated as CASRYTFREDTEAFF.

This chain links TRBV7-2 with TRBJ1-4, with D unresolved. The CDR3 is 13 residues long. The germline gives CDR1 SGHTA, CDR2 FQGNSA. V lost 2 bases and J 8 bases, leaving 9 bases between the germline ends. This CDR3 is CASSLKSEEKLFF. The CDR3 DNA is TGTGCCAGCAGCTTAAAGTCGGAGGAAAAACTGTTTTTT.

This clonotype was counted many times. The V call is TRBV4-3, the J call TRBJ1-2; 7 nucleotides match TRBD1. J gave up 3 bases and V 4 bases, and 11 bases lay outside the gene matches. The CDR3 contains 16 residues. CDR1 and CDR2 from the germline V gene are LGHNA and YSLEER. CDR3 coding DNA: TGCGCCAGCAGCCCTGAAGGAGGGAGGGGGCACTATGGCTACACCTTC. Its translation: CASSPEGGRGHYGYTF.

A remark on this clonotype: The germline gene is not matched at one end of the junction; a read error may be the cause. The chain uses TRBV3-1 and TRBJ1-6; D unclear. CDR1 LGHDT and CDR2 YNNKEL come from the germline V gene (reference sequence). This CDR3 has 13 amino acids. The CDR3 DNA reads as TGTGCCGGCAGTAGTTACCCCGTCTCACCCCTCCACTTT. Encoded protein: CAGSSYPVSPLHF.

The chain combines TRBV4-3 with TRBJ2-3; D remains unclear. This CDR3 is built from 16 residues. V was shortened by 0 bases and J by 5 bases, with 15 bases between the two germline ends. Per germline, CDR1 LGHNA and CDR2 YSLEER. The CDR3 nucleotides are TGCGCCAGCAGCCAAGAGGGTCCGTGCTTGAGAGATACGCAGTATTTT. It specifies CASSQEGPCLRDTQYF.

The J gene is TRBJ2-4, the V gene TRBV7-2, with 8 bases aligning to TRBD2. Near its end, the DNA agrees better with TRBJ2-7, so the J call may be wrong. Per germline, CDR1 SGHTA and CDR2 FQGNSA. The CDR3 consists of 15 residues. The CDR3 sequence: CASSPVTGGTYEQYF. For the CDR3, the DNA is TGTGCCAGCAGCCCCGTGACGGGGGGGACTTACGAGCAGTACTTC.

This clonotype appeared many times. The chain links TRBV20-1 to TRBJ2-1; D is ambiguous. Germline V lookup: CDR1 DFQATT, CDR2 SNEGSKA (reference sequence). The CDR3 is 13 residues long. The V end was cut by 6 bases, the J end by 4 bases, with 13 bases between. CDR3 protein: CSAHPGQYNEQFF. The CDR3 region has the DNA TGCAGTGCCCACCCCGGGCAATACAATGAGCAGTTCTTC.

The chain recombines TRBV7-2 with TRBJ2-7; D may be TRBD2 (7 bases). CDR1 is SGHTA and CDR2 is FQGNSA in the germline V gene. This CDR3 comprises 14 residues. V was clipped by 5 bases and J by 6 bases, with 17 bases between them. CDR3 amino acids: CASSKGQIAGEQYF. The CDR3 DNA sequence: TGTGCCAGCAGCAAAGGACAGATAGCGGGCGAGCAGTACTTC.

This clonotype was recorded at least ten times. The chain uses TRBV4-1 and TRBJ2-5; TRBD2 aligns across 7 bases. The CDR3 covers 16 residues. J was trimmed by 0 bases and V by 4 bases; bases with no gene match: 8. CDR1 and CDR2 from the germline V gene are MGHRA and YSYEKL. In DNA form, the CDR3 reads TGCGCCAGCAGCCTAGGAGGGAGGGTGTACCAAGAGACCCAGTACTTC. Translated: CASSLGGRVYQETQYF.

This clonotype was recorded a few times. The genes are TRBV2 and TRBJ2-7, with 9 bases lining up with TRBD1. The CDR3 runs to 15 residues. Trimming took 8 bases from V and 0 from J; bases not matched to a gene: 8. The germline V gene has CDR1 SNHLY and CDR2 FYNNEI. CDR3 amino acids: CASWDRENSSYEQYF. Here the CDR3 DNA reads TGTGCCAGCTGGGACAGGGAGAATAGCTCCTACGAGCAGTACTTC.

The chain uses TRBV28 and TRBJ2-3; 10 bases match TRBD1. The junction had 9 bases not matched to a gene; V was cut back by 3 bases and J by 6 bases. From germline, CDR1 is MDHEN and CDR2 SYDVKM. The CDR3 is 16 residues long. The CDR3: CASSFQTGGMGDTQYF. CDR3 in DNA: TGTGCCAGCAGTTTCCAGACAGGGGGCATGGGGGATACGCAGTATTTT.

The count of this clonotype is one. This could be a read error, since a much larger clone is one nucleotide away. The chain employs TRBV7-7 and TRBJ2-5, with D unclear. The J call may be mistaken, given a closer DNA end match to TRBJ2-1. CDR3 size: 15 residues. The germline V gene encodes CDR1 SSHAT and CDR2 FNYEAQ (reference sequence). CDR3 region: CASSLRAGYQETQFF. The CDR3 coding sequence is TGTGCTAGCAGCTTACGAGCCGGGTACCAAGAGACCCAGTTCTTC.

This clonotype was counted ten times or more. This sequence joins TRBV6-6 and TRBJ2-5, with TRBD1 as a possible D gene (6 bases). Between the trimmed V and J ends, which lost 4 bases and 13 bases, there was a span of 22 bases. Germline V gives CDR1 MNHNY, CDR2 SVGAGI (reference sequence). This CDR3 comprises 14 residues. The CDR3 nucleotides are TGTGCCAGCAGTTCTGACCCGACAGGAAATAGTCGGTACTTC. Protein product: CASSSDPTGNSRYF.

This chain connects TRBV5-1 to TRBJ2-3; D gene ambiguous. CDR1 SGHRS and CDR2 YFSETQ come from the germline V gene. Trimming pared 0 bases from V and 5 bases from J, leaving 10 bases between. The CDR3 contains 14 residues. The CDR3 DNA sequence: TGCGCCAGCAGCTTGGGAGTACTGGGAGATACGCAGTATTTT. It codes for CASSLGVLGDTQYF.

In the case of this clonotype: Possible read error: a much larger clone is one base away. The chain recombines TRBV12-3 or TRBV12-4 with TRBJ2-7, with no clear D. The CDR3 length is 14 residues. Trimming left V 1 base short and J 7 bases short, with 14 bases between. Here the CDR3 reads CASSLEGYYNEQYF. The CDR3 DNA sequence: TGTGCCAGCAGTTTAGAAGGGTACTACAATGAGCAGTACTTC.

The rearrangement uses TRBV12-3 or TRBV12-4 and TRBJ2-1, with D possibly matching TRBD1 (5 bases). The CDR3 loop spans 17 amino acids. Trimming left V 1 base short and J 0 bases short, with 13 bases between. This CDR3 reads CASSLGAGPSSYNEQFF. The CDR3 region has the DNA TGTGCCAGCAGTTTAGGGGCAGGGCCCAGCTCCTACAATGAGCAGTTCTTC.

The V gene is TRBV27, the J gene TRBJ1-1; possibly TRBD1 for D (6 bases). The CDR3 runs 13 residues. The V end was cut by 6 bases, the J end by 12 bases, with 20 bases between. The germline V gene has CDR1 MNHEY and CDR2 SMNVEV (reference sequence). For the CDR3, the DNA is TGTGCCAGCAGCTCGAATTACAGGGATAAAACTTTCTTT. Translating it yields CASSSNYRDKTFF.

J is TRBJ2-3 and V is TRBV20-1; maybe TRBD1 (6 bases). The V gene's germline CDR1 is DFQATT and CDR2 SNEGSKA (reference sequence). The CDR3 spans 13 residues. The germline V and J ends were trimmed by 4 bases and 10 bases, with 18 bases remaining between them. The CDR3 loop is CSATTGFDDAQYF. The CDR3 DNA sequence: TGCAGTGCTACCACAGGGTTTGATGATGCGCAGTATTTT.

The chain is built from TRBV7-9 and TRBJ1-1; no reliable D call. This CDR3 comprises 14 residues. Trimming shortened V by 2 bases and J by 3 bases, and 10 bases separated the two germline ends. Germline V gene data show CDR1 as SEHNR and CDR2 as FQNEAQ (reference sequence). CDR3 DNA: TGTGCCAGCAGCTTATACATGCGGGACACTGAAGCTTTCTTT. This gives the protein CASSLYMRDTEAFF. Full variable domain (remainder filled in from reference TRBV7-9 and TRBJ1-1): DTGVSQNPRHKITKRGQNVTFRCDPISEHNRLYWYRQTLGQGPEFLTYFQNEAQLEKSRLLSDRFSAERPKGSFSTLEIQRTEQGDSAMYLCASSLYMRDTEAFFGQGTRLTVV.

V gene TRBV6-2 or TRBV6-3 combines with J gene TRBJ1-1; unclear D gene. V was cut by 2 bases and J by 8 bases, with 9 bases left in between. The length of the CDR3 is 12 residues. Germline V CDR1 and CDR2: MNHEY, SVGEGT. In DNA, the CDR3 is TGTGCCAGCAGTTACGAAGGGTACGAAGCTTTCTTT. This translates into CASSYEGYEAFF.

This clonotype appeared a few times. The chain couples TRBV12-5 to TRBJ1-2; TRBD1 matches at 9 bases. The V segment lost 0 bases and the J segment 2 bases; nucleotides outside the gene matches: 7. Germline assignment: CDR1 LGHNT and CDR2 FRNRAP. The CDR3 runs to 17 residues. The CDR3 here is CASGLVLGDRVNYGYTF. The DNA for the CDR3 is TGTGCTAGTGGTTTGGTATTGGGGGACAGGGTCAACTATGGCTACACCTTC.

The V and J genes are TRBV20-1 and TRBJ2-1; TRBD1 agrees at 12 bases. Trimming took 6 bases from V and 5 from J; bases not matched to a gene: 11. This CDR3 is built from 16 residues. Germline values: CDR1 DFQATT, CDR2 SNEGSKA (reference sequence). In DNA form, the CDR3 reads TGCAGTGCGGACCCGGGACAGGGGGCTATACACAATGAGCAGTTCTTC. It codes for CSADPGQGAIHNEQFF.

This clonotype turned up a few times. The J gene is TRBJ2-1, the V gene TRBV2; TRBD1 is a possible D gene (5 bases). Trimming left V 2 bases short and J 6 bases short, with 11 bases between. Germline CDR1 is SNHLY and CDR2 is FYNNEI. This CDR3 is built from 14 residues. The CDR3 DNA reads as TGTGCCAGCAGTGAACAGGGTTCGGGCAATGAGCAGTTCTTC. Translating gives CASSEQGSGNEQFF.

This clonotype showed up just a few times. The rearrangement links TRBV15 to TRBJ1-5; D ambiguous. Germline loops: CDR1 LNHNV, CDR2 YYDKDF (reference sequence). The CDR3 runs 12 residues. V shed 0 bases and J shed 12 bases, with 9 bases lying between them. CDR3 DNA sequence: TGTGCCACCAGCAGAGACGCAGGCGGCCAGCATTTT. Protein: CATSRDAGGQHF.

V usage is TRBV20-1 and J usage is TRBJ2-7; tentatively, D is TRBD2 (6 bases). CDR1 is DFQATT, CDR2 SNEGSKA, per germline (reference sequence). V lost 5 bases and J lost 3, with 17 bases in between. The CDR3 runs to 14 residues. The CDR3 is CSAGKTGEFYEQYF. CDR3 bases: TGCAGTGCTGGGAAGACGGGGGAATTCTACGAGCAGTACTTC.

A few counts support this clonotype. This rearrangement joins TRBV27 to TRBJ2-5, with 8 bases that match TRBD2. V lost 7 bases, J lost 11 bases, and 18 bases stayed unmatched. Germline V gene data show CDR1 as MNHEY and CDR2 as SMNVEV (reference sequence). This CDR3 comprises 15 residues. The CDR3 reads CASTPWRGAGDEQYF. CDR3 nucleotide sequence: TGTGCCAGCACCCCGTGGCGGGGGGCCGGCGATGAGCAGTACTTC.

On this clonotype itself: Since a much larger clone is just one base distant, this may be a read error. This CDR3 is missing its conserved last phenylalanine or tryptophan, likely due to a read error. The rearrangement uses TRBV29-1 and TRBJ2-1, with D perhaps assigned TRBD1 or TRBD2 (6 bases each). The ends were cut back, 1 base at V and 6 bases at J, with 10 bases in the middle. Germline V gives CDR1 SQVTM, CDR2 ANQGSEA. This CDR3 is built from 13 residues. The CDR3 loop is CSVEGGAGNEQFL. CDR3 nucleotides: TGCAGCGTTGAAGGGGGGGCCGGCAATGAGCAGTTCCTC.